The 10 T cell receptor beta chains listed next were all sequenced from one sample in a study of control samples from healthy donors and cancer patients. Measured with immunoSEQ multiplex PCR; TCRdb has only the in-frame clones, and not every one. The sample has some 150,000 clones, roughly 91% seen once; the top ten hold around 1.5%. The sample taken for sequencing was blood. The receptors were sampled from a woman aged 25-40 years in good health.

The chain employs TRBV7-8 and TRBJ1-5; D unclear. The germline V gene has CDR1 SGHVS and CDR2 FQNEAQ. V shed 2 bases and J shed 1 base, with 6 bases lying between them. This CDR3 is built from 14 residues. CDR3 in DNA: TGTGCCAGCAGCTTATTTAGGAGCAATCAGCCCCAGCATTTT. Protein sequence: CASSLFRSNQPQHF.

The chain carries TRBV29-1 and TRBJ1-4; D uncertain. CDR1 is SQVTM, CDR2 ANQGSEA, per germline. Deletions cut 1 base from V and 0 bases from J, with 6 bases between. This CDR3 is 14 amino acids long. The CDR3 sequence: CSVEGGATNEKLFF. CDR3 in DNA: TGCAGCGTTGAAGGCGGTGCAACTAATGAAAAACTGTTTTTT.

The chain couples TRBV28 to TRBJ1-2, with 7 bases matching TRBD1. Germline V lookup: CDR1 MDHEN, CDR2 SYDVKM. CDR3 length: 14 amino acids. After removal of 2 bases from V and 3 bases from J, the junction contained 3 bases not matched to a gene. CDR3 coding DNA: TGTGCCAGCAGTTTACCCGGGACAGACTATGGCTACACCTTC. It translates to CASSLPGTDYGYTF.

The chain combines TRBV5-1 with TRBJ2-5, with a tentative D call TRBD1 (6 bases). The CDR3 loop spans 16 amino acids. Germline V lookup: CDR1 SGHRS, CDR2 YFSETQ. Trimming stripped 0 bases from V and 2 bases from J, with 14 bases between. CDR3 DNA: TGCGCCAGCAGCTTGGAGGCACAGGGCCAACAAGAGACCCAGTACTTC. Its protein product is CASSLEAQGQQETQYF. The full variable domain, completed using reference TRBV5-1 and TRBJ2-5, is KAGVTQTPRYLIKTRGQQVTLSCSPISGHRSVSWYQQTPGQGLQFLFEYFSETQRNKGNFPGRFSGRQFSNSRSEMNVSTLELGDSALYLCASSLEAQGQQETQYFGPGTRLLVL.

V usage is TRBV7-2 and J usage is TRBJ1-6; 8 nucleotides agree with TRBD1. CDR1 and CDR2 from the germline V gene are SGHTA and FQGNSA. V shed 5 bases and J 7 bases; nucleotides not matched to a gene: 7. The CDR3 totals 15 residues. Here the CDR3 DNA reads TGTGCCAGCAGCATCAGGGGGCGCGGGAATTCACCCCTCCACTTT. This sequence encodes CASSIRGRGNSPLHF.

This chain joins TRBV19 and TRBJ1-1, with D possibly matching TRBD1 (5 bases). V was clipped by 1 base and J by 1 base, with 10 bases between them. The CDR3 is 15 amino acids. Germline-derived CDR1 and CDR2 are LNHDA and SQIVND (reference sequence). The DNA of the CDR3 is TGTGCCAGTAGTATAGGTAGGGGCGCGAACACTGAAGCTTTCTTT. It yields the protein CASSIGRGANTEAFF.

This chain joins TRBV7-8 and TRBJ2-3, with 14 bases lining up with TRBD2. Germline V gene sequence: CDR1 SGHVS, CDR2 FQNEAQ. V shed 5 bases and J 4 bases; nucleotides not matched to a gene: 2. The CDR3 runs to 15 residues. CDR3 in DNA: TGTGCCAGCAGCCGACTAGCGGGAGGGCCAGATACGCAGTATTTT. Amino acids: CASSRLAGGPDTQYF.

The chain uses TRBV5-1 and TRBJ2-7, with D perhaps TRBD2 (5 bases). CDR3 length: 13 residues. The V gene lost 1 base and the J gene lost 0 bases, with 5 bases spanning the gap. CDR1 and CDR2 (germline): SGHRS, YFSETQ. CDR3 loop: CASSLTSSYEQYF. CDR3 bases: TGCGCCAGCAGCTTGACTAGCTCCTACGAGCAGTACTTC.

The genes are TRBV19 and TRBJ1-5, with 9 positions matching TRBD1. CDR1 is LNHDA, CDR2 SQIVND, per germline (reference sequence). This CDR3 region has 17 residues. Unmatched junction bases numbered 10, after V lost 6 bases and J lost 1 base. The CDR3 reads CASRLKTGGWSNQPQHF. CDR3 bases: TGTGCCAGTAGGCTAAAGACAGGGGGATGGAGCAATCAGCCCCAGCATTTT.

This chain links TRBV18 with TRBJ2-7, with D possibly being TRBD1 (6 bases). Per germline, CDR1 KGHSH and CDR2 LQKENI. This CDR3 comprises 13 residues. V dropped 1 base and J dropped 6 bases, with 10 bases sitting between them. CDR3 sequence reads: CASSPLRGGEQYF. CDR3 bases: TGTGCCAGCTCACCACTCAGGGGCGGCGAGCAGTACTTC.